This passage covers 14 T cell receptor beta chains from one sample sequenced in a study of blood T cell repertoires in COVID-19. Sequenced by immunoSEQ multiplex PCR; TCRdb stores in-frame clones only, minus some. The table shows 140,000 to 150,000 clones, with about 85% occurring only once. The sample taken for sequencing was peripheral blood. Receptor source: a human donor in a cohort sampled during active COVID-19.

This chain joins TRBV9 and TRBJ1-3; 10 bases are a match to TRBD1. Trimming removed 4 bases from V and 3 bases from J; junction bases left unmatched: 10. The CDR3 has 17 residues. From germline, CDR1 is SGDLS and CDR2 YYNGEE. The CDR3 DNA reads TGTGCCAGCAGCTCGCAACCGGGACAGGGGATTGGAAACACCATATATTTT. Amino acid sequence: CASSSQPGQGIGNTIYF.

The V gene is TRBV6-5, the J gene TRBJ2-1; a weak D match, TRBD1 (6 bases). Germline V gene sequence: CDR1 MNHEY, CDR2 SVGAGI. This CDR3 region has 15 residues. V lost 7 bases and J lost 0, with 13 bases in between. In nucleotides, the CDR3 is TGTGCCAGCACCGCTAGGGGGAGCTCCTACAATGAGCAGTTCTTC. Amino acid sequence: CASTARGSSYNEQFF.

The chain carries TRBV18 and TRBJ1-6; TRBD1 agrees at 7 bases. CDR3 length: 16 amino acids. With V trimmed by 3 bases and J by 0 bases, 2 bases remained unmatched. Per the germline V gene, CDR1 is KGHSH and CDR2 is LQKENI. The CDR3 DNA sequence: TGTGCCAGCTCACCCACAGGGGCCTCCTATAATTCACCCCTCCACTTT. The encoded protein is CASSPTGASYNSPLHF.

CDR3 in amino acids: CASSEPGQGAGTEAFF. The DNA for the CDR3 is TGTGCCAGCAGTGAACCGGGACAGGGGGCAGGAACTGAAGCTTTCTTT. The chain has TRBV6-1 and TRBJ1-1; 12 bases map to TRBD1. Per germline, CDR1 MNHNS and CDR2 SASEGT. Trimming took 2 bases from V and 5 from J; bases not matched to a gene: 6. CDR3 size: 16 residues.

The gene calls are TRBV7-2 and TRBJ1-5, with D possibly TRBD1 on 5 matching bases. This CDR3 has 13 residues. Germline V gene lookup returns CDR1 SGHTA and CDR2 FQGNSA. The germline V and J ends were trimmed by 5 bases and 4 bases, with 9 bases remaining between them. The CDR3 sequence is CASSPQENQPQHF. In nucleotides, the CDR3 is TGTGCCAGCAGCCCACAGGAGAATCAGCCCCAGCATTTT.

V gene TRBV27 combines with J gene TRBJ2-7, with TRBD2 as a possible D gene (7 bases). Looked up from germline, CDR1 is MNHEY and CDR2 is SMNVEV (reference sequence). The CDR3 consists of 15 residues. V was pared by 0 bases and J by 2 bases, with 11 bases between. The CDR3 reads CASSLSGGPPYEQYF. In DNA, the CDR3 is TGTGCCAGCAGTTTATCGGGGGGGCCCCCCTACGAGCAGTACTTC.

The chain recombines TRBV11-3 with TRBJ2-5; D is perhaps TRBD1 (7 bases). The CDR3 has 14 amino acids. CDR1 SGHNT and CDR2 YENEEA come from the germline V gene. With 1 base removed from V and 5 bases from J, the gap between germline ends came to 11 bases. In DNA, the CDR3 is TGTGCCAGCAGCTTAGTGGAGGGGGCCGAGACCCAGTACTTC. It yields the protein CASSLVEGAETQYF.

This rearrangement joins TRBV4-1 to TRBJ1-1; 8 bases are a match to TRBD1. V dropped 3 bases and J dropped 6; count of bases not matched to a gene: 6. Germline CDR1 reads MGHRA; CDR2 reads YSYEKL. The length of the CDR3 is 14 residues. In nucleotides, the CDR3 is TGCGCCAGCAGCCATGTTGACAGGGGTGCTGAAGCTTTCTTT. Its translation is CASSHVDRGAEAFF.

This clone has just a few counts. DNA of the CDR3: TGTGCCAGCAGCTCAACCGACAGGGCGAACACTGAAGCTTTCTTT. Residues: CASSSTDRANTEAFF. V gene TRBV7-9 combines with J gene TRBJ1-1; 7 bases fit TRBD1. After removal of 4 bases from V and 1 base from J, the junction contained 6 bases not matched to a gene. The germline gives CDR1 SEHNR, CDR2 FQNEAQ (reference sequence). The CDR3 consists of 15 residues.

This rearrangement joins TRBV9 to TRBJ1-5; 7 positions match TRBD1. Germline CDR1 reads SGDLS; CDR2 reads YYNGEE. Trimming took 1 base from V and 0 from J; bases not matched to a gene: 4. The CDR3 contains 16 residues. CDR3 in amino acids: CASSVPRGNSNQPQHF. The CDR3 coding sequence is TGTGCCAGCAGCGTACCCAGGGGGAATAGCAATCAGCCCCAGCATTTT.

This clone was counted once. This chain connects TRBV5-5 to TRBJ1-3; D call uncertain. The germline V and J ends were trimmed by 4 bases and 8 bases, with 16 bases remaining between them. The V gene's germline CDR1 is SGHKS and CDR2 YYEKEE (reference sequence). The CDR3 has 14 amino acids. The CDR3 loop is CASSPTLGSDTIYF. The CDR3 nucleotides are TGTGCCAGCAGCCCGACCCTCGGGTCGGACACCATATATTTT.

The table lists this clone with a few counts. V and J are TRBV27 and TRBJ1-2; no reliable D call. CDR1 and CDR2 (germline): MNHEY, SMNVEV (reference sequence). V lost 2 bases and J lost 8, with 12 bases in between. This CDR3 is 13 amino acids long. CDR3 residues: CASSLNGPSGYTF. Here the CDR3 DNA reads TGTGCCAGCAGTTTAAATGGGCCGAGCGGCTACACCTTC.

The rearrangement links TRBV6-2 or TRBV6-3 to TRBJ2-2, with D unclear. V was trimmed by 4 bases and J by 4 bases, leaving 10 bases between them. The CDR3 totals 14 residues. From germline, CDR1 is MNHEY and CDR2 SVGEGT. The DNA for the CDR3 is TGTGCCAGCAGTTCCTTCCTATTCACCGGGGAGCTGTTTTTT. It is translated as CASSSFLFTGELFF.

The chain couples TRBV6-4 to TRBJ2-1; TRBD1 matches 8 bases. Per the germline V gene, CDR1 is MRHNA and CDR2 is SNTAGT. This CDR3 region has 14 residues. V trimming: 5 bases; J trimming: 5 bases; junction bases outside the gene matches: 5. The CDR3 region is CASSPGQENNEQFF. For the CDR3, the DNA is TGTGCCAGCAGTCCGGGACAGGAAAACAATGAGCAGTTCTTC.